A single sample gave rise to the 30 T cell receptor beta chains below, sequenced in a study of blood T cell repertoires in COVID-19. Sequencing used immunoSEQ multiplex PCR; TCRdb keeps in-frame clones, though not all of them. The sample shows around 220,000 clones, roughly 80% of them seen only once. The specimen sequenced was peripheral blood. These receptors all come from a woman older than 75 with COVID-19, enrolled during active disease.

This clone appeared a single time. The V gene is TRBV7-9, the J gene TRBJ2-2, with TRBD2 as a possible D gene (5 bases). The CDR3 consists of 14 residues. From germline, CDR1 is SEHNR and CDR2 FQNEAQ (reference sequence). The germline V and J ends were trimmed by 6 bases and 1 base, with 9 bases remaining between them. CDR3: CASRTGKNTGELFF. The CDR3 DNA reads TGTGCCAGCAGAACCGGGAAGAACACCGGGGAGCTGTTTTTT.

J is TRBJ1-2 and V is TRBV15; D remains unclear. Germline V gene data show CDR1 as LNHNV and CDR2 as YYDKDF (reference sequence). This CDR3 is 16 amino acids long. Trimming left V 0 bases short and J 4 bases short, with 15 bases between. CDR3 coding DNA: TGTGCCACCAGCAGAGATCTGCTTGGAGTCGCCTATGGCTACACCTTC. This gives the protein CATSRDLLGVAYGYTF.

The chain has TRBV5-1 and TRBJ1-1; TRBD1 aligns across 7 bases. The germline gives CDR1 SGHRS, CDR2 YFSETQ. V was pared by 2 bases and J by 1 base, with 11 bases of the junction left unmatched. The CDR3 has 17 amino acids. As DNA, the CDR3 is TGCGCCAGCAGCTTTAGAGCGGCAGGGGGTCGGAACACTGAAGCTTTCTTT. This translates into CASSFRAAGGRNTEAFF. Using reference TRBV5-1 and TRBJ1-1 for the parts outside the CDR3, the full variable domain is KAGVTQTPRYLIKTRGQQVTLSCSPISGHRSVSWYQQTPGQGLQFLFEYFSETQRNKGNFPGRFSGRQFSNSRSEMNVSTLELGDSALYLCASSFRAAGGRNTEAFFGQGTRLTVV.

This sequence joins TRBV3-1 (or the pseudogene TRBV3-2) and TRBJ2-7; 11 nucleotides agree with TRBD2. The CDR3 is 17 amino acids. The germline gives CDR1 LGHDT, CDR2 YNNKEL (reference sequence). J was trimmed by 3 bases and V by 4 bases; bases with no gene match: 11. CDR3 protein: CASSLSNSGRAGYEQYF. The CDR3 DNA reads as TGTGCCAGCAGCCTATCGAATAGCGGGAGGGCCGGCTACGAGCAGTACTTC.

The J gene is TRBJ1-5, the V gene TRBV6-5, with TRBD1 matching over 7 bases. Germline V gene lookup returns CDR1 MNHEY and CDR2 SVGAGI. This CDR3 is built from 15 residues. The ends lost 6 bases at V and 1 base at J; junction bases unmatched: 6. In DNA form, the CDR3 reads TGTGCCAGCAGCACTGGACAGGCGAGCAATCAGCCCCAGCATTTT. It codes for CASSTGQASNQPQHF.

The sample holds one count of this clone. Here the CDR3 reads CASSQGAGMGQFF. The DNA of the CDR3 is TGCGCCAGCAGCCAAGGGGCTGGAATGGGGCAGTTCTTC. V usage is TRBV4-1 and J usage is TRBJ2-1; D is uncertain. Germline CDR1 and CDR2: MGHRA and YSYEKL. The ends were cut back, 1 base at V and 12 bases at J, with 13 bases in the middle. The CDR3 is 13 residues long.

The gene calls are TRBV27 and TRBJ2-6; 7 bases line up with TRBD1. The CDR3 extends over 16 amino acids. The germline CDR1 and CDR2 sequences are MNHEY and SMNVEV (reference sequence). The junction had 8 bases not matched to a gene; V was cut back by 6 bases and J by 3 bases. This CDR3 is CASRPRGLVGANVLTF. Here the CDR3 DNA reads TGTGCCAGCAGACCGAGGGGGCTAGTTGGGGCCAACGTCCTGACTTTC.

The chain recombines TRBV14 with TRBJ2-5, with D possibly being TRBD2 (5 bases). The germline CDR1 and CDR2 sequences are SGHDN and FVKESK. The V and J ends lost 4 bases and 4 bases respectively, with 13 bases between them. The CDR3 length is 14 residues. The CDR3 loop reads CASSRLGGGETQYF. Here the CDR3 DNA reads TGTGCCAGCAGCCGTCTAGGCGGAGGAGAGACCCAGTACTTC.

This chain connects TRBV24-1 to TRBJ2-1; D not resolved. Trimming took off 3 bases at V and 9 bases at J, with 11 bases between the two ends. CDR1 KGHDR and CDR2 SFDVKD come from the germline V gene. This CDR3 region has 13 residues. The CDR3 loop is CATSDPVVGEQFF. The CDR3 coding sequence is TGTGCCACCAGTGATCCAGTGGTTGGTGAGCAGTTCTTC.

The V call is TRBV2, the J call TRBJ2-3, with 10 bases lining up with TRBD2. J gave up 2 bases and V 6 bases, and 17 bases lay outside the gene matches. Looked up from germline, CDR1 is SNHLY and CDR2 is FYNNEI. This CDR3 spans 19 amino acids. CDR3 sequence: CASSRPGTSASISTDTQYF. The CDR3, as DNA: TGTGCCAGCAGCCGCCCCGGGACTAGCGCGAGTATCTCCACAGATACGCAGTATTTT.

The J gene is TRBJ2-7, the V gene TRBV4-1; D is unresolved. V shed 3 bases and J shed 1 base, with 7 bases lying between them. Germline CDR1 and CDR2: MGHRA and YSYEKL. This CDR3 contains 13 residues. DNA of the CDR3: TGCGCCAGCAGCCAGTCAGATTCCTACGAGCAGTACTTC. It codes for CASSQSDSYEQYF.

This chain uses TRBV19 with TRBJ2-1; 7 positions agree with TRBD2. The CDR3 length is 15 residues. From germline, CDR1 is LNHDA and CDR2 SQIVND (reference sequence). V was clipped by 6 bases and J by 8 bases; unmatched bases: 13. This chain's CDR3 is CASRWAGEDNHEQFF. CDR3 in DNA: TGTGCCAGTAGGTGGGCGGGAGAGGACAATCATGAGCAGTTCTTC.

CDR3 DNA: TGTGCCAGCAGCTACCCGGACAGAAACACTGAAGCTTTCTTT. Protein product: CASSYPDRNTEAFF. The chain is built from TRBV7-9 and TRBJ1-1; possibly TRBD1 for D (6 bases). The CDR3 spans 14 residues. CDR1 is SEHNR and CDR2 is FQNEAQ in the germline V gene (reference sequence). Deletions cut 4 bases from V and 2 bases from J, with 11 bases between.

This chain uses TRBV6-6 with TRBJ1-1; tentatively, D is TRBD1 (5 bases). V was shortened by 2 bases and J by 11 bases, with 12 bases between the two germline ends. The CDR3 length is 12 residues. The germline V gene encodes CDR1 MNHNY and CDR2 SVGAGI (reference sequence). CDR3 amino acids: CASSYGGAPAFF. CDR3 DNA sequence: TGTGCCAGCAGTTACGGAGGGGCCCCGGCTTTCTTT.

The chain has TRBV19 and TRBJ1-1; the D gene is possibly TRBD1 (5 bases). Germline-derived CDR1 and CDR2 are LNHDA and SQIVND (reference sequence). The CDR3 loop spans 15 amino acids. Trimming pared 4 bases from V and 1 base from J, leaving 13 bases between. The CDR3 nucleotides are TGTGCCAGTAGTACCCTCTGGGGGGAGAACACTGAAGCTTTCTTT. Its translation: CASSTLWGENTEAFF.

This clone was picked up one time. CDR3 in amino acids: CASSFGLAGRETQYF. CDR3 nucleotides: TGCGCCAGCAGCTTTGGTCTAGCGGGGCGGGAGACCCAGTACTTC. V and J are TRBV5-1 and TRBJ2-5; 9 positions agree with TRBD2. The CDR3 extends over 15 amino acids. Germline loops: CDR1 SGHRS, CDR2 YFSETQ. The junction had 7 bases not matched to a gene; V was cut back by 2 bases and J by 5 bases.

This clone was recorded once. V and J are TRBV5-1 and TRBJ1-1, with 7 bases that match TRBD1. The V and J ends lost 2 bases and 3 bases, in that order; junction bases with no gene match: 1. CDR1 and CDR2 from the germline V gene are SGHRS and YFSETQ. This CDR3 has 13 residues. CDR3: CASSFDRDTEAFF. DNA of the CDR3: TGCGCCAGCAGCTTTGACAGGGACACTGAAGCTTTCTTT.

The chain employs TRBV5-5 and TRBJ1-2, with 9 bases fitting TRBD1. The CDR3 runs to 18 residues. The germline V gene has CDR1 SGHKS and CDR2 YYEKEE (reference sequence). J was trimmed by 7 bases and V by 1 base; bases with no gene match: 17. In DNA, the CDR3 is TGTGCCAGCAGCTTGTCCAGGTCGACAACAGGGGGCACGAGTGGCTACACCTTC. Protein sequence: CASSLSRSTTGGTSGYTF.

This rearrangement joins TRBV28 to TRBJ2-1, with 10 positions matching TRBD1. From germline, CDR1 is MDHEN and CDR2 SYDVKM. There are 16 residues in the CDR3. Trimming cost V 2 bases and J 8 bases; bases outside gene matches: 9. Here the CDR3 DNA reads TGTGCCAGCAGTTTACCCGGGACAGGGGCAATAGATGAGCAGTTCTTC. It yields the protein CASSLPGTGAIDEQFF.

The chain employs TRBV5-1 and TRBJ2-1; TRBD2 matches 7 bases. This CDR3 has 15 amino acids. J gave up 0 bases and V 5 bases, and 5 bases lay outside the gene matches. Germline CDR1 is SGHRS and CDR2 is YFSETQ. As DNA, the CDR3 is TGCGCCAGCAGTTCTGGGAGGGCCTCCTACAATGAGCAGTTCTTC. This codes for CASSSGRASYNEQFF.

The rearrangement links TRBV3-1 (or the pseudogene TRBV3-2) to TRBJ1-2; D ambiguous. Germline V gene lookup returns CDR1 LGHDT and CDR2 YNNKEL (reference sequence). Deletions cut 0 bases from V and 5 bases from J, with 7 bases between. The CDR3 covers 13 residues. The CDR3 sequence: CASSQESGYGYTF. The DNA for the CDR3 is TGTGCCAGCAGCCAAGAATCGGGTTATGGCTACACCTTC.

The chain has TRBV3-1 (or the pseudogene TRBV3-2) and TRBJ1-5; possible D gene TRBD1, 5 bases. This CDR3 has 14 amino acids. The V end lost 5 bases, the J end lost 6 bases, and 14 bases lay between the germline ends. The germline V gene encodes CDR1 LGHDT and CDR2 YNNKEL (reference sequence). The chain's CDR3 is CASSSQGVAQPQHF. The CDR3 DNA reads TGTGCCAGCAGCTCCCAGGGTGTGGCTCAGCCCCAGCATTTT.

The rearrangement uses TRBV28 and TRBJ2-1, with D possibly matching TRBD2 (6 bases). Germline V gene lookup returns CDR1 MDHEN and CDR2 SYDVKM. Trimming removed 2 bases from V and 4 bases from J, with 15 bases in between. The CDR3 contains 16 residues. CDR3 loop: CASSLAGSAGYNEQFF. CDR3 coding DNA: TGTGCCAGCAGTTTAGCTGGGAGCGCGGGATACAATGAGCAGTTCTTC.

The rearrangement uses TRBV19 and TRBJ2-3, with D possibly being TRBD1 (5 bases). V was pared by 5 bases and J by 5 bases, with 8 bases between. Germline V gives CDR1 LNHDA, CDR2 SQIVND (reference sequence). CDR3 length: 12 amino acids. CDR3 amino acids: CASSQRGDTQYF. For the CDR3, the DNA is TGTGCCAGTAGTCAAAGGGGAGATACGCAGTATTTT.

The chain recombines TRBV15 with TRBJ1-6, with D possibly TRBD1 on 6 matching bases. CDR1 LNHNV and CDR2 YYDKDF come from the germline V gene (reference sequence). Trimming pared 4 bases from V and 7 bases from J, leaving 8 bases between. The CDR3 is 13 amino acids. The CDR3 here is CATSIGQNSPLHF. CDR3 nucleotides: TGTGCCACCAGCATAGGACAGAATTCACCCCTCCACTTT.

This clone appeared once. The chain employs TRBV7-9 and TRBJ2-3, with TRBD2 matching over 16 bases. Trimming at V came to 5 bases and at J to 3 bases, leaving 5 bases not matched to a gene. Germline CDR1 and CDR2: SEHNR and FQNEAQ (reference sequence). The CDR3 covers 17 residues. CDR3 bases: TGTGCCAGCAGCCCACCGGGACTAGCGGGAGGGACAGATACGCAGTATTTT. Protein sequence: CASSPPGLAGGTDTQYF.

The rearrangement uses TRBV11-2 and TRBJ1-1, with D perhaps matching TRBD1 (6 bases). Germline lookup yields CDR1 SGHAT and CDR2 FQNNGV. The CDR3 runs to 12 residues. The V and J ends lost 5 bases and 8 bases respectively, with 12 bases between them. CDR3 residues: CASSPEGTEAFF. The CDR3, as DNA: TGTGCCAGCAGCCCAGAGGGGACAGAAGCTTTCTTT.

V gene TRBV28 combines with J gene TRBJ2-1; TRBD2 matches 9 bases. Germline lookup yields CDR1 MDHEN and CDR2 SYDVKM. With V trimmed by 5 bases and J by 4 bases, 6 bases remained unmatched. The CDR3 covers 15 residues. CDR3 region: CASSITGLAYNEQFF. CDR3 in DNA: TGTGCCAGCAGTATAACGGGACTAGCTTACAATGAGCAGTTCTTC.

V usage is TRBV5-1 and J usage is TRBJ2-2; TRBD2 matches 8 bases. The CDR3 is 16 amino acids. Germline V lookup: CDR1 SGHRS, CDR2 YFSETQ. With 1 base clipped from V and 5 bases from J, the junction kept 7 bases outside the gene matches. CDR3 sequence reads: CASSLTGLASTGELFF. CDR3 DNA: TGCGCCAGCAGCTTGACCGGACTAGCAAGTACCGGGGAGCTGTTTTTT.

This chain connects TRBV20-1 to TRBJ2-1; 12 nucleotides match TRBD2. CDR1 and CDR2 (germline): DFQATT, SNEGSKA (reference sequence). V trimming: 3 bases; J trimming: 4 bases; junction bases outside the gene matches: 4. The CDR3 contains 15 residues. The DNA of the CDR3 is TGCAGTGCTAGTGGGACTAGCGGGTTTTACAATGAGCAGTTCTTC. Translated, it gives CSASGTSGFYNEQFF.